Listed below are T cell receptor beta chains from one sample, sequenced in a study of T cells of healthy individuals. In TCRdb, the 5' RACE reads were re-called with MiXCR into one record per CDR3 protein. The sample has about 82,000 distinct CDR3 sequences, around 5.1% seen once. The receptor set was obtained from a female donor in good health. The CDR3 runs from the conserved cysteine through the conserved F or W. D genes are given only for firm matches. Size tells how often a clone was seen (once, few, many) or the class of an expanded clone, and some rows leave it out.

TGTGCCAGCAGTTTGGGGAATTCACCCCTCCACTTT CASSLGNSPLHF many TRBJ1-6 NA TRBV27
TGTGCCAGCAGCCAGGGACTAGCGGGAGTTTACAATGAGCAGTTCTTC CASSQGLAGVYNEQFF many TRBJ2-1 TRBD2 TRBV14
TGTGCCAGCTGTGGAAGCGGGACCTCCTACGAGCAGTACTTC CASCGSGTSYEQYF NA TRBJ2-7 TRBD2 TRBV6-6
TGTGCCAGCAGCTTCTCAACAGATGAAGCTTTCTTT CASSFSTDEAFF many TRBJ1-1 NA TRBV7-9
TGTGCCATCAGTGCCCGGACTAGCGGGAGGGCCTATAGTACGCAGTATTTT CAISARTSGRAYSTQYF few TRBJ2-3 TRBD2 TRBV10-3
TGTGCCAGCAGCGTAGGGCAGGTTGACTTCACAGATACGCAGTATTTT CASSVGQVDFTDTQYF many TRBJ2-3 NA TRBV9
TGCAGCGTTCTTACCGACAGGGGAACGTACGAGCAGTACTTC CSVLTDRGTYEQYF NA TRBJ2-7 TRBD1 TRBV29-1
TGTGCCAGCAGCCTTCTCACTAGCGGCCAAGAGACCCAGTACTTC CASSLLTSGQETQYF many TRBJ2-5 TRBD2 TRBV11-2
TGTGCCAGCAGCTTCCCCAGGGGTTCCTACGAGCAGTACTTC CASSFPRGSYEQYF many TRBJ2-7 NA TRBV7-9
TGTGCCAGCAGTTCCGGGACGGCCGCAACTAATGAAAAACTGTTTTTT CASSSGTAATNEKLFF few TRBJ1-4 NA TRBV2
TGTGCCAGCAATGAACGGGGACTATACGAGCAGTACTTC CASNERGLYEQYF NA TRBJ2-7 TRBD2 TRBV2
TGTGCCAGCAGCTTGGCGGGAGGAAAGGAGCAGTACTTC CASSLAGGKEQYF many TRBJ2-7 TRBD2 TRBV7-2
TGTGCCAGCAGTAGGACTAGCGGGAGTTGGAGCACAGATACGCAGTATTTT CASSRTSGSWSTDTQYF many TRBJ2-3 TRBD2 TRBV12-3/TRBV12-4
TGCAGTGCTGCCATGCACGGCACTGAAGCTTTCTTT CSAAMHGTEAFF many TRBJ1-1 NA TRBV20-1
TGTGCCTGGGCGGCCGGGACAGGGGGCTTTCAGCCCCAGCATTTT CAWAAGTGGFQPQHF many TRBJ1-5 TRBD1 TRBV30
TGTGCCAGCAGACCGCCGGGACTAGCGGGTGACAATGAGCAGTTCTTC CASRPPGLAGDNEQFF NA TRBJ2-1 TRBD2 TRBV7-2
TGTGCCGACCGGGACAGATATTCCTACGAGCAGTACTTC CADRDRYSYEQYF many TRBJ2-7 TRBD1 TRBV2
TGTGCCAGCAGTTTACGACACGTCTATGGCTACACCTTC CASSLRHVYGYTF NA TRBJ1-2 NA TRBV12-3/TRBV12-4
TGTGCCAGCAGGCCGTTGCGGGGGAAGGACTATGGCTACACCTTC CASRPLRGKDYGYTF many TRBJ1-2 NA TRBV11-2
TGCGCCAGCAGCTTGGAAGCGACTTCCAACACCGGGGAGCTGTTTTTT CASSLEATSNTGELFF many TRBJ2-2 NA TRBV5-1
TGTGCCAGCAGCCCGGGACCGACATACAATGAGCAGTTCTTC CASSPGPTYNEQFF many TRBJ2-1 NA TRBV7-2
TGTGCCTGGACAGATTACACCGGGGAGCTGTTTTTT CAWTDYTGELFF NA TRBJ2-2 NA TRBV30
TGTGCCAGCAAAACTAGCGGAAACGAGCAGTTCTTC CASKTSGNEQFF many TRBJ2-1 TRBD2 TRBV2
TGCAGTGCTAGAACGGACAGGGGAAGGACTGAAGCTTTCTTT CSARTDRGRTEAFF few TRBJ1-1 TRBD1 TRBV20-1
TGTGCCAGCAGGACCTACGGGACACCGTACAATGAGCAGTTCTTC CASRTYGTPYNEQFF many TRBJ2-1 NA TRBV2
TGCAGTGCTAGTCCGGCAGGGAGGTACGAGCAGTACTTC CSASPAGRYEQYF many TRBJ2-7 NA TRBV20-1
TGTGCCAGCAGCTTTGCAGGGATCCACGAGCAGTACTTC CASSFAGIHEQYF many TRBJ2-7 NA TRBV7-9
TGCAGCGCAAAAAGGGGACAGGGTTCGCCCCAGCATTTT CSAKRGQGSPQHF many TRBJ1-5 TRBD1 TRBV29-1
TGTGCCAGCAGCCAATTAAAGGACAGGGCGAATGAAAAACTGTTTTTT CASSQLKDRANEKLFF NA TRBJ1-4 TRBD1 TRBV4-2
TGCAGCGTTGGAGGGGGTAGTTCTTATGGCTACACCTTC CSVGGGSSYGYTF many TRBJ1-2 NA TRBV29-1
TGTGCCAGCAGCCCCCTCGGGGGAATTGCGGCCAGCTCCTACAATGAGCAGTTCTTC CASSPLGGIAASSYNEQFF many TRBJ2-1 NA TRBV6-2/TRBV6-3
TGTGCCAGCAGTTACAACAGGGGACCCTACAATGAGCAGTTCTTC CASSYNRGPYNEQFF many TRBJ2-1 TRBD1 TRBV6-5
TGTGCCAGCAGTTACTCTCGGACAGGAGGGTCCTACAATGAGCAGTTCTTC CASSYSRTGGSYNEQFF many TRBJ2-1 NA TRBV6-2/TRBV6-3
TGTGCCAGCAGACGGACTAGCGGGGTCCCCGATACGCAGTATTTT CASRRTSGVPDTQYF many TRBJ2-3 TRBD2 TRBV7-2
TGTGCCAGCAGCTTGGCCCGGACTAGCAAAGAGACCCAGTACTTC CASSLARTSKETQYF many TRBJ2-5 TRBD2 TRBV5-6
TGCGCCAGCAGCCAGGGCAGCGGGAGGACAACCTACAATGAGCAGTTCTTC CASSQGSGRTTYNEQFF many TRBJ2-1 TRBD2 TRBV4-3
TGTGCCAGCAGCTCCCCGCCCCGGGGGCGGGGGGACATTCAGTACTTC CASSSPPRGRGDIQYF few TRBJ2-4 TRBD2 TRBV7-8
TGTGCCAGCAGTTTATCGGGGGAAGTATACCAAGAGACCCAGTACTTC CASSLSGEVYQETQYF NA TRBJ2-5 NA TRBV27
TGTGCCAGCAGCCTTCTAGCGGGGCTCACAGATACGCAGTATTTT CASSLLAGLTDTQYF many TRBJ2-3 TRBD2 TRBV6-5
TGTGCCAGCAGCTTAAGCGGATATCGGAACACTGAAGCTTTCTTT CASSLSGYRNTEAFF many TRBJ1-1 NA TRBV11-2
TGTGCCAGCAGCCCCCAGCCCCTCAGGCTCCCCGTCATTGAAGCTTTCTTT CASSPQPLRLPVIEAFF many TRBJ1-1 NA TRBV7-2
TGCAGTGCTAGAATAGCGGGCCAAGAGACCCAGTACTTC CSARIAGQETQYF many TRBJ2-5 TRBD2 TRBV20-1
TGTGCCAGCAGTTCGACAGGGGCCCACTCTGGGGCCAACGTCCTGACTTTC CASSSTGAHSGANVLTF many TRBJ2-6 TRBD1 TRBV2
TGCAGTGCTAGAGATTCGGGGGGTGAGCAGTTCTTC CSARDSGGEQFF few TRBJ2-1 TRBD2 TRBV20-1
TGTGCCAGCAGTGAAGCTCCTAGTTCTAACTATGGCTACACCTTC CASSEAPSSNYGYTF NA TRBJ1-2 NA TRBV6-1
TGTGCCAGCCTTCGCCGGTCCGGGACAGGGAACGAGCAGTACTTC CASLRRSGTGNEQYF many TRBJ2-7 TRBD1 TRBV6-5
TGCAGTGCTAGTCCTAATAACGTCGGGCAGCCCCAGCACTTT CSASPNNVGQPQHF few TRBJ1-5 NA TRBV20-1
TGCGCCAGCAGCCGTCTAGGGCCGGCCGGTGAAGATACGCAGTATTTT CASSRLGPAGEDTQYF few TRBJ2-3 NA TRBV4-3
TGCAGTGCTGAAAAGCTTTCCGGGAACATTCAGTACTTC CSAEKLSGNIQYF many TRBJ2-4 NA TRBV20-1
TGCAGCGTTGGGGACACAGATACGCAGTATTTT CSVGDTDTQYF many TRBJ2-3 NA TRBV29-1
TGTGCCAGCAGCTCGAAAAGAGAAATGAACACTGAAGCTTTCTTT CASSSKREMNTEAFF many TRBJ1-1 NA TRBV13
TGTGCCAGCAGCCCGCGACAGATTCAAGAGACCCAGTACTTC CASSPRQIQETQYF many TRBJ2-5 NA TRBV5-5
TGTGCCAGCAGCTTGGGGGTTTTGTTGAACACTGAAGCTTTCTTT CASSLGVLLNTEAFF few TRBJ1-1 NA TRBV5-6
TGTGCCAGCACCCCCCACTGGGGTTCTGGGGCCAACGTCCTGACTTTC CASTPHWGSGANVLTF many TRBJ2-6 NA TRBV4-2